This TCR beta chain stems from a study of naive and memory T cell subsets. Alpha and beta libraries were amplified separately from the second PCR onward. After CD4 positive bead selection, the CD4-negative fraction gave CD8 T cells. This clonotype was recorded at least ten times. Both TRBC1 and TRBC2 were covered by a beta constant-region primer of two equimolar oligonucleotides. The ligated cDNA underwent four PCR rounds using SP2 and nested alpha and beta constant-region primers. TCRdb analysed the UMI-ligation and nested PCR reads with MiXCR anew, one entry per CDR3 protein. The sample lists about 120,000 distinct CDR3 sequences; 35% to 40% were seen once. Source material: central memory CD4+ T cells from blood. This receptor was taken from a human donor in good health.

CDR3 in DNA: TGTGCCAGCAGCCCTCCCAAGCGCATCACCGGGGAGCTGTTTTTT. Residues: CASSPPKRITGELFF. V is TRBV7-9 and J is TRBJ2-2; D is undetermined. V lost 5 bases to trimming and J lost 4 bases, with 14 bases between them. The germline CDR1 and CDR2 sequences are SEHNR and FQNEAQ (reference sequence). The CDR3 extends over 15 amino acids.